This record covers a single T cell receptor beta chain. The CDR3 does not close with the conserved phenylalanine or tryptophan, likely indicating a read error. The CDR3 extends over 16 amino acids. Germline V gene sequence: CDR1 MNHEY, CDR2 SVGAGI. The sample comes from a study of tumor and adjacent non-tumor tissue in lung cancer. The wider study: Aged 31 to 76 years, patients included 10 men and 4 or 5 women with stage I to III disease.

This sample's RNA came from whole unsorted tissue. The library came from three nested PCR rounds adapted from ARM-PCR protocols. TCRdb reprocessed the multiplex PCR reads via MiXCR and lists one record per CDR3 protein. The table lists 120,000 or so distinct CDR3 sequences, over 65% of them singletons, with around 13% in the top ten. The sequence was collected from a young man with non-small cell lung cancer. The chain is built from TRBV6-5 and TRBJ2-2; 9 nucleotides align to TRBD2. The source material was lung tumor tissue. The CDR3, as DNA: TGTGCCGGCAGTTACTCGTCAGGCGGGGGGGCTGGGGAGCTGTTTCTT. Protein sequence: CAGSYSSGGGAGELFL.